The rows below give T cell receptor beta chains drawn from one sample of a study of blood T cell repertoires in COVID-19. Profiling relied on immunoSEQ multiplex PCR, and the TCRdb table lists in-frame clones only, not all of them. The sample has 300,000 to 400,000 clones; about 86% are singletons. Sequencing input: peripheral blood. The source is a man in his thirties or forties with active or convalescent COVID-19. The CDR3 runs from the conserved cysteine through the conserved F or W. A D gene is named only where the DNA matches it firmly. Rows may omit the clone size; those that give it use once, few, many or a size class.

J,D,size,V,CDR3,DNA
TRBJ1-5,NA,NA,TRBV6-4,CASSESYYSNQPQHF,TGTGCCAGCAGTGAGTCCTACTATAGCAATCAGCCCCAGCATTTT
TRBJ1-2,NA,NA,TRBV2,CASSEGFWGNGYTF,TGTGCCAGCAGTGAGGGATTCTGGGGCAATGGCTACACCTTC
TRBJ1-3,TRBD1,NA,TRBV4-1,CASSQRQGGGNTIYF,TGCGCCAGCAGCCAACGGCAGGGGGGTGGAAACACCATATATTTT
TRBJ2-7,NA,NA,TRBV3-1/TRBV3-2,CASSQGPPLLEQYF,TGTGCCAGCAGCCAAGGTCCCCCACTTCTCGAGCAGTACTTC
TRBJ2-2,TRBD2,many,TRBV6-2/TRBV6-3,CASSYPGTSGSTGELFF,TGTGCCAGCAGTTATCCGGGGACTAGCGGGAGTACCGGGGAGCTGTTTTTT
TRBJ1-2,TRBD1,NA,TRBV3-1/TRBV3-2,CASSQAQGAEGYTF,TGTGCCAGCAGCCAGGCACAGGGGGCGGAAGGCTACACCTTC
TRBJ2-2,NA,NA,TRBV11-2,CASSRGWTGELFF,TGTGCCAGCAGCCGAGGTTGGACCGGGGAGCTGTTTTTT
TRBJ1-1,TRBD1,NA,TRBV6-5,CASSWTGGTEAFF,TGTGCCAGCAGTTGGACAGGCGGAACTGAAGCTTTCTTT
TRBJ1-6,NA,NA,TRBV28,CASSSGGEYGYNSPLHF,TGTGCCAGCAGTTCCGGAGGGGAATACGGATATAATTCACCCCTCCACTTT
TRBJ2-7,TRBD1,NA,TRBV3-1/TRBV3-2,CASSHRQGSISEQYF,TGTGCCAGCAGCCACAGACAGGGATCAATCTCCGAGCAGTACTTC
TRBJ2-3,TRBD2,NA,TRBV29-1,CSVLTSGIADTQYF,TGCAGCGTTCTGACTAGCGGGATTGCAGATACGCAGTATTTT
TRBJ1-4,NA,NA,TRBV7-9,CASSLDRGNEKLFF,TGTGCCAGCAGCCTCGATAGGGGAAATGAAAAACTGTTTTTT
TRBJ2-1,TRBD2,NA,TRBV9,CASSVDGGAGRSEQFF,TGTGCCAGCAGCGTAGACGGGGGGGCCGGGAGGAGTGAGCAGTTCTTC
TRBJ2-1,TRBD2,NA,TRBV6-5,CASSYSSGNTYNEQFF,TGTGCCAGCAGTTACTCCAGCGGGAACACCTACAATGAGCAGTTCTTC